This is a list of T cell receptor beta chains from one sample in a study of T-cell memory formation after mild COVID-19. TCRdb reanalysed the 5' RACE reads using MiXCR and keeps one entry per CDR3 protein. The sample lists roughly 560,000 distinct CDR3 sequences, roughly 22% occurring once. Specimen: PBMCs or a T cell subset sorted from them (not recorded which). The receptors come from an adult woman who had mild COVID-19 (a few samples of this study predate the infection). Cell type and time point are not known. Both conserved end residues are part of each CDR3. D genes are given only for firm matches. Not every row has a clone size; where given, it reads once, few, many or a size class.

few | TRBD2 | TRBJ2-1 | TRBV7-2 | TGTGCCAGCAGCTTAGTCTTTTTAGCGGGGGGCCCTTCCTACAATGAGCAGTTCTTC | CASSLVFLAGGPSYNEQFF
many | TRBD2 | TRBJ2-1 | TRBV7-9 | TGTGCCAGCAGCCCGCGCGGCGGGAGGGTATCTGAGGCGCAGTTCTTC | CASSPRGGRVSEAQFF
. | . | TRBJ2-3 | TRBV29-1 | TGCAGCGTCTGGGAGCGGGTCGACGAGGCAGATACGCAGTATTTT | CSVWERVDEADTQYF
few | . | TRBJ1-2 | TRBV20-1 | TGCAGTGCTAGAGATTCTTACGGGGTCGACTACACCTTC | CSARDSYGVDYTF
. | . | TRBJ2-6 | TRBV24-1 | TGTGCCACCAGTGAAACCGGACCGTCTGGGGCCAACGTCCTGACTTTC | CATSETGPSGANVLTF
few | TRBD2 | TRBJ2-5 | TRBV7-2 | TGTGCCAGCAGCAGCGGGGGGCTGTACCAAGAGACCCAGTACTTC | CASSSGGLYQETQYF
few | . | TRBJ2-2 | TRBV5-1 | TGCGCCAGCAGCTTGGTAGCCGCTAGGGCCGGGGAGCTGTTTTTT | CASSLVAARAGELFF
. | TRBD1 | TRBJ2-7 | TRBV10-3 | TGTGCCATCGCGGACAGGGGGCGGGACGAGCAGTACTTC | CAIADRGRDEQYF
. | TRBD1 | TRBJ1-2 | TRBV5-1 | TGCGCCAGCAGCTTGGACCCAGGGGGCAACTATGGCTACACCTTC | CASSLDPGGNYGYTF
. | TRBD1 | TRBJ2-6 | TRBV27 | TGTGCCAGCAGGCCCCAGGGGGCGGCAGTATTTGGGGCCAACGTCCTGACTTTC | CASRPQGAAVFGANVLTF
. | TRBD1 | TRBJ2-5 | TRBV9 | TGTGCCAGCAGCGTAGCTGGGACAGGGGAGACCCAGTACTTC | CASSVAGTGETQYF
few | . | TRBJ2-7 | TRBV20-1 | TGCAGTGCTACCACAGAGTACTCCTACGAGCAGTACTTC | CSATTEYSYEQYF
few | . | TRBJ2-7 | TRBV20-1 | TGCAGTGCTAGAGTGGGGTACGAGCAGTACTTC | CSARVGYEQYF
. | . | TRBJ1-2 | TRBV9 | TGTGCCAGCACACGGGGAGACAGCAGTGGCTACACCTTC | CASTRGDSSGYTF
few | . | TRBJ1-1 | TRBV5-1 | TGCGCCAGCAGCTTGGTTGTAGACGGCACTGAAGCTTTCTTT | CASSLVVDGTEAFF
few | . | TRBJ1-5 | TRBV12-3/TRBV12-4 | TGTGCCAGCAGCTACAACAATCAGCCCCAGCATTTT | CASSYNNQPQHF
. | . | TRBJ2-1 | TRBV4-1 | TGCGCCAGCAGCCAAGAAGGGTGGGCAGGACGGAGCGGTGAGCAGTTCTTC | CASSQEGWAGRSGEQFF
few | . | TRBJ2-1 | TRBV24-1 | TGTGCCACCAGTGATTTCGAGACAGACTACAATGAGCAGTTCTTC | CATSDFETDYNEQFF
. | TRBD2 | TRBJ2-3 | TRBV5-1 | TGCGCCAGCAGCATGGGACTAGCGGGGAGCACAGATACGCAGTATTTT | CASSMGLAGSTDTQYF
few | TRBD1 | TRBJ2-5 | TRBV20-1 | TGCAGTGCCTCGGGACAGATCGAGCAAGAGACCCAGTACTTC | CSASGQIEQETQYF
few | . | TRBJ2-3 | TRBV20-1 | TGCAGTGCTAGTCAAGGGCCGGGCGACCCAGATACGCAGTATTTT | CSASQGPGDPDTQYF
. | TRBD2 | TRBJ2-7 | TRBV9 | TGTGCCAGCAGCGAGGGACTAGCCCACGAGCAGTACTTC | CASSEGLAHEQYF
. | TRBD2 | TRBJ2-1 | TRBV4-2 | TGTGCCAGCAGCAACCAAGCGGGAGGGTCTGCGAGTGATGAGCAGTTCTTC | CASSNQAGGSASDEQFF
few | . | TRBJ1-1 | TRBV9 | TGTGCCAGCAGCGTAGGTTCGGAAAATGAAGCTTTCTTT | CASSVGSENEAFF
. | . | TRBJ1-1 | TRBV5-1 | TGCGCCAGCAGCGGCGGGCAGACCTACACTGAAGCTTTCTTT | CASSGGQTYTEAFF
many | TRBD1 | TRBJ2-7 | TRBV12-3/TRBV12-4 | TGTGCCAGCAGTTTAGCTGGACAGGGAGAATACGAGCAGTACTTC | CASSLAGQGEYEQYF
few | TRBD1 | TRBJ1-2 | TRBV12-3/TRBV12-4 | TGTGCCAGCAGTTTAGCGACCAAAAACCACAGGGGTGGCTACACCTTC | CASSLATKNHRGGYTF
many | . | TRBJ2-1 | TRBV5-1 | TGCGCCAGCACCAAGGAGTGGAACAACAATGAGCAGTTCTTC | CASTKEWNNNEQFF
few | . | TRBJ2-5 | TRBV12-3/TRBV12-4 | TGTGCCAGCAGCCGCGGCTCCGGCTACCGAACCCAGTACTTC | CASSRGSGYRTQYF
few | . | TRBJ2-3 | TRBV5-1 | TGCGCCAGCAGCTTGGTGGGGACCACAGATACGCAGTATTTT | CASSLVGTTDTQYF
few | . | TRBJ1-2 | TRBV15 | TGTGCCACCAGCAGCGGGGGTGGCTATGGCTACACCTTC | CATSSGGGYGYTF
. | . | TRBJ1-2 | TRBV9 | TGTGCCAGCAGCGCGGACTCCCTGGGGGGCTACACCTTC | CASSADSLGGYTF
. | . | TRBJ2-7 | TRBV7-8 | TGTGCCAGCAGCTTAGAGACTAGATTCTACGAGCAGTACTTC | CASSLETRFYEQYF
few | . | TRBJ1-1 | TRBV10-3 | TGTGCCATCAGTGAGGATGGACAGCTTAACACTGAAGCTTTCTTT | CAISEDGQLNTEAFF
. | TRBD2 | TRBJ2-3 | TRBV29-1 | TGCAGCGTTCTGCCTAGCGGGTCCCAGTCAGATACGCAGTATTTT | CSVLPSGSQSDTQYF
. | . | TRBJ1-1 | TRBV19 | TGTGCCAGTAGTATACCCCTAGGGAAGGGACTATTGAACACTGAAGCTTTCTTT | CASSIPLGKGLLNTEAFF
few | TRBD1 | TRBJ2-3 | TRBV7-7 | TGTGCTAGCAGCTTCCTTACAGGGGGCGCAGATACGCAGTATTTT | CASSFLTGGADTQYF
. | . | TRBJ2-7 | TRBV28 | TGTGCCAGCAGTCAAGGAGCGGGTGGGGGGTTCTACGAGCAGTACTTC | CASSQGAGGGFYEQYF
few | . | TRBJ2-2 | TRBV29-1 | TGCAGCGTCGGGGGTGGCGGCACCGGGGAGCTGTTTTTT | CSVGGGGTGELFF
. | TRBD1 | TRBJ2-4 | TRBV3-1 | TGTGCCAGCAGCCAAGAGGGTCTAGGGGGCCAAAACATTCAGTACTTC | CASSQEGLGGQNIQYF
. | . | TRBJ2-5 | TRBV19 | TGTGCCAGTAGTATCGAGGGATCCAAAGAGACCCAGTACTTC | CASSIEGSKETQYF
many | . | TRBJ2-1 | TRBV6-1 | TGTGCCACCACCCTGGGGGCGGCGTCCTACAATGAGCAGTTCTTC | CATTLGAASYNEQFF
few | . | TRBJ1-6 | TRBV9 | TGTGCCAGCAGCGTAGAGGGAAGCCTCTCCTATAATTCACCCCTCCACTTT | CASSVEGSLSYNSPLHF
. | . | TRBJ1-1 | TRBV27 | TGTGCCAGCAGTCCAATCTCTGGTAGGAACACTGAAGCTTTCTTT | CASSPISGRNTEAFF
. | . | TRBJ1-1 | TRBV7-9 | TGTGCGAGCAGCTTAGCCCCAAGGTGGGCTGAAGCTTTCTTT | CASSLAPRWAEAFF
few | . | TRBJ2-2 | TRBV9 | TGTGCCAGCAGCGTAGATCGTGGGAGCGACACCGGGGAGCTGTTTTTT | CASSVDRGSDTGELFF
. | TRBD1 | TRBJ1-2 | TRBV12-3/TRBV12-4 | TGTGCCAGCAGTCCCCTCGGGACAGGGAGGCATGGCTACACCTTC | CASSPLGTGRHGYTF
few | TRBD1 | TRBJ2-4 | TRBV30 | TGTGCCTGGTCGACAGGGGGCGGGGACGGCATTCAGTACTTC | CAWSTGGGDGIQYF
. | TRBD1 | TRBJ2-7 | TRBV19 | TGTGCCAGTAGTATCTCGGGACAGGGGGCATTGGAGCAGTACTTC | CASSISGQGALEQYF
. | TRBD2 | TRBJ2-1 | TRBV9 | TGTGCCAGCAGTGTCAGCGGGACTCCCTCCTACAATGAGCAGTTCTTC | CASSVSGTPSYNEQFF
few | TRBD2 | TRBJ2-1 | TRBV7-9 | TGTGCCAGCAGCTCCAGACTAGCGGACTCCTACAATGAGCAGTTCTTC | CASSSRLADSYNEQFF
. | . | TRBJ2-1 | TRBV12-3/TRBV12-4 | TGTGCCAGCAGTTTCCAGGGTGGCTCCTACAATGAGCAGTTCTTC | CASSFQGGSYNEQFF
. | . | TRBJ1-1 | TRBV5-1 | TGCGCCAGCAGCTTGAGTTGGGGATGGGACACTGAAGCTTTCTTT | CASSLSWGWDTEAFF
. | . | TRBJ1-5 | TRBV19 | TGTGCCAGTAGGCGGGACTTCCCTAGCAATCAGCCCCAGCATTTT | CASRRDFPSNQPQHF
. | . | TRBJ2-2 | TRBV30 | TGTGCCTGGAGGACTAGTGTCATCTCGCTGACGACCGGGGAGCTGTTTTTT | CAWRTSVISLTTGELFF
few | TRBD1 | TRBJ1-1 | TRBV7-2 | TGTGCCAGCAGGAGGACAGGGGAAACTGAAGCTTTCTTT | CASRRTGETEAFF
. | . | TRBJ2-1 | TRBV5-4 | TGTGCCAGCAGCTTGGGACGAATCTACAATGAGCAGTTCTTC | CASSLGRIYNEQFF